The sequence of this TCR beta chain was determined in a study of identical twins (TCRdb year 2016). About the investigation overall: TCR alpha and beta repertoires from monozygotic twins, unrelated adults of various ages and cord blood were deep-sequenced to test whether fetal clonotypes persist. Replicate twin experiments were performed at different times using different library preparation protocols to rule out contamination.

Taken from the germline V gene, the CDR1 and CDR2 loops are SGHRS and YFSETQ. Taken from cysteine to phenylalanine, the CDR3 has 13 residues. The kept DNA is CDR3 alone, 39 bases in frame from the first base. V sheds 10 bases and J sheds 4 bases, leaving 14 bases between their ends. Every donor in the study was a healthy Caucasian. Three pairs of female monozygotic twins, all aged 18 to 29 years, were included in the twin cohort. Positive isolation kits from Invitrogen were used to isolate the CD4+ and CD8+ T cell populations. This clonotype was detected a few times. Its target antigen remains unknown. Base qualities are not at hand, and no much larger clone is one base apart. What the research found in general, with its limitations: Compared with coincidental sharing between unrelated individuals, an excess of low generation-probability sequences was observed among out-of-frame TCR alpha sequences shared between twins. Zero-insertion analyses could be partly confounded by invariant T cells such as MAIT and iNKT, although diverse VJ usage argued against such confounding for most clonotypes. Fewer insertions were carried by abundant cord blood beta clonotypes, a similar but weaker trend appeared in young adult naive repertoires, and no such trend appeared in memory repertoires. Because the same donors could not be followed over many years, the conclusions depended on cross-sectional statistical analysis. Recombination models systematically underestimated out-of-frame TCR alpha sharing in monozygotic twins but agreed with sharing between unrelated individuals. The excess sharing between twins in beta out-of-frame sequences was weaker because fewer shared sequences reduced the signal-to-noise ratio.

Libraries were built with 5' RACE. TCRdb names Illumina HiSeq 2000 as the instrument used. A universal primer binding site was added through template switching, and the final cDNA carried a unique molecular identifier so that TCR cDNA molecules could be counted accurately. Specific primers in the conserved constant-segment region were used to synthesize first-strand cDNA for TCR alpha and beta chains. To control for contamination, every cDNA library was double barcoded, receiving both a SMART-Mk sample barcode and Illumina barcodes. TruSeq adapter sequences, together with Illumina sample barcodes, were added in two successive PCR steps. Sequencing of the TCR alpha and beta cDNA libraries was done on the Illumina HiSeq platform using custom primers. The original methods were these. Raw reads were processed with MiGEC to extract unique molecular identifiers, and MiXCR was used to determine CDR3 positions. Recombination models were inferred per individual with the repgenHMM and IGoR tools using an EM algorithm. The tcR package in R was used for shared clonotype analysis, with sharing normalized by the product of cloneset sizes. To study raw recombination free of thymic and clonal selection effects, out-of-frame nonproductive sequences were analyzed. TCRdb reanalyzed the raw reads on its own, using fastp at Q25 for trimming and MiXCR for clone calling, and kept in-frame beta chains. Every distinct CDR3 protein forms one entry, paired with its most common genes and DNA. The V and J calls and clone size come from TCRdb's table, not from the authors' own analysis. The sample data list approximately 260,000 distinct CDR3 sequences, and 6.5% to 9.5% of these were observed just once. The top ten clones comprise approximately 3% of the sample.

These data were also reused for a study on yellow fever vaccine responses in identical twins. The second investigation adds: The authors reported that the T cell response to vaccination in identical twins appeared partly convergent and partly personalized. The study precisely tracked vaccine-responding T cell clones in identical twins.

The sample comprised CD8+ T cells sorted from blood. The sequence came from a woman in her late teens or twenties in good health. The rearrangement combines TRBV5-1 with TRBJ2-2; the D gene is perhaps TRBD2, on 6 matching bases. In nucleotides, the sequence is TGCGCCTCGGAGGGGCGGCGCACCGGGGAGCTGTTTTTT. Its coded protein is CASEGRRTGELFF.